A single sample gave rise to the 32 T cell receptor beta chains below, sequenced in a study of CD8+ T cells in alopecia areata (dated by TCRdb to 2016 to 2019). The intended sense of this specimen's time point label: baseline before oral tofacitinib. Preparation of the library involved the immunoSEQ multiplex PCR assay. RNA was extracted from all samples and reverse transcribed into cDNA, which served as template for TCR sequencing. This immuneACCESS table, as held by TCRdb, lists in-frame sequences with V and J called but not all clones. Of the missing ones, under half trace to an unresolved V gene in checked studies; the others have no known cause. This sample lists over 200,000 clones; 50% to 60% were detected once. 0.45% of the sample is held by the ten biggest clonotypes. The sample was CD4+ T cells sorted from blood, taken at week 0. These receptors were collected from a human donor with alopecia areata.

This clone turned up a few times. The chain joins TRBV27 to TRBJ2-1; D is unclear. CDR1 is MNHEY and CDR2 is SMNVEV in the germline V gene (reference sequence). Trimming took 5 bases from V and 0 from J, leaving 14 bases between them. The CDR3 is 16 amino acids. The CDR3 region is CASSPWATSSYNEQFF. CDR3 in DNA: TGTGCCAGCAGTCCATGGGCGACCAGCTCCTACAATGAGCAGTTCTTC.

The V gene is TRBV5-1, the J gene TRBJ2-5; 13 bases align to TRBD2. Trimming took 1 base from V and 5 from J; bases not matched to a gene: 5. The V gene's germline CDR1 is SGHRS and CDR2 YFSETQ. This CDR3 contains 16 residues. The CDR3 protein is CASSLQLAGGQETQYF. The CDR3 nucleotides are TGCGCCAGCAGCTTGCAACTAGCGGGAGGGCAGGAGACCCAGTACTTC.

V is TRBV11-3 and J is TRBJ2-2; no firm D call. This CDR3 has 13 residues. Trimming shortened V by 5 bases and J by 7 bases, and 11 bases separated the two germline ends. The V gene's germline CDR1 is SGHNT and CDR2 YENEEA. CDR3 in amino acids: CASSVRFGGELFF. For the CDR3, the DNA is TGTGCCAGCAGCGTACGATTCGGCGGGGAGCTGTTTTTT.

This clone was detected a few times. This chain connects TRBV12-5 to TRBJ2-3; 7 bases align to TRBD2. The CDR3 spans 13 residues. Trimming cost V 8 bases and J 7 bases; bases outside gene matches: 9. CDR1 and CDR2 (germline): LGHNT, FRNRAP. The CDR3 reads CASNGGGLNTQYF. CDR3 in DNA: TGTGCTAGTAATGGCGGGGGTTTAAATACGCAGTATTTT.

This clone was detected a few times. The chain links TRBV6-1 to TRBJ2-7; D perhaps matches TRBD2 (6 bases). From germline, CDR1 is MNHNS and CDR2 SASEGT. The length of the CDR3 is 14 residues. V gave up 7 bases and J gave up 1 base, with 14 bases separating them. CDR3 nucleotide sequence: TGTGCCAGCACCCAGAGGACTAAATCCTACGAGCAGTACTTC. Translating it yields CASTQRTKSYEQYF.

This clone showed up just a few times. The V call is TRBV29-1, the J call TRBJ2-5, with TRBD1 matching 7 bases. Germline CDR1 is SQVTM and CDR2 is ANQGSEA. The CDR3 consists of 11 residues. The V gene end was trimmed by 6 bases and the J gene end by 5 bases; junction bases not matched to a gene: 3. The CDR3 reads CSVTGVETQYF. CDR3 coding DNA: TGCAGCGTCACAGGGGTCGAGACCCAGTACTTC.

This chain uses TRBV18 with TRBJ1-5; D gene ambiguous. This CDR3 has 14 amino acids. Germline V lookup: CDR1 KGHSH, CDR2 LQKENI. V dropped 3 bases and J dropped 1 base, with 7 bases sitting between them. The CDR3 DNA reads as TGTGCCAGCTCACCCGAGACGAGCAATCAGCCCCAGCATTTT. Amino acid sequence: CASSPETSNQPQHF.

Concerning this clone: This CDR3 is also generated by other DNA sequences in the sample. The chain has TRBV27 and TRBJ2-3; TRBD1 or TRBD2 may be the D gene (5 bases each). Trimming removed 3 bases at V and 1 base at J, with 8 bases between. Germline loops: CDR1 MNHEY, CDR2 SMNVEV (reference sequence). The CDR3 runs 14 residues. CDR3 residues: CASSLQGGTDTQYF. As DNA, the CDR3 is TGTGCCAGCAGTTTGCAGGGAGGCACAGATACGCAGTATTTT.

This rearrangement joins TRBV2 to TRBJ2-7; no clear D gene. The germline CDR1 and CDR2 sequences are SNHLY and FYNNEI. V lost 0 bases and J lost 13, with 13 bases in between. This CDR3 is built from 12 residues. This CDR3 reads CASSEAPAPVYF. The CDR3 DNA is TGTGCCAGCAGTGAAGCGCCCGCTCCCGTTTACTTC.

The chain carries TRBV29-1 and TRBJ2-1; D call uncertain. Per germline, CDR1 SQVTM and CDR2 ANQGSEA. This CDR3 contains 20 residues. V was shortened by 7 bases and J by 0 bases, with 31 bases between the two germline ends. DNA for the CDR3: TGCAGCGCAGATCCCACCACGGGTCCTCGTCAGCTTCTCTCCTACAATGAGCAGTTCTTC. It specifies CSADPTTGPRQLLSYNEQFF.

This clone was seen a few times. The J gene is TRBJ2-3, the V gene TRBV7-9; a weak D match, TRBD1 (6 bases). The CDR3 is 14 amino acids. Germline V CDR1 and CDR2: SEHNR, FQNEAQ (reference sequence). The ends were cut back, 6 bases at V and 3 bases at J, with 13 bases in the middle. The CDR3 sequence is CASRGQPVTDTQYF. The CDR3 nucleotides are TGTGCCAGCAGAGGACAGCCAGTGACAGATACGCAGTATTTT.

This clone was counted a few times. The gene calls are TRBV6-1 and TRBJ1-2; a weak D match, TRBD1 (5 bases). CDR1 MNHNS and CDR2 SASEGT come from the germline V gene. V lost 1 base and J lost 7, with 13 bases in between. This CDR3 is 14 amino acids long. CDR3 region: CASSEVGRVSGYTF. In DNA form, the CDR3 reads TGTGCCAGCAGTGAAGTGGGGCGCGTCTCTGGCTACACCTTC.

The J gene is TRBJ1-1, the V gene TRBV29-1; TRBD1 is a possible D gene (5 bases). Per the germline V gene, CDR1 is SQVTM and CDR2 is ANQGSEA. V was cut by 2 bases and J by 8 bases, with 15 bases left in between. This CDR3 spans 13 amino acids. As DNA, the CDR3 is TGCAGCGTTGAACTATTCCAGGGATCCGAAGCTTTCTTT. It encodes CSVELFQGSEAFF.

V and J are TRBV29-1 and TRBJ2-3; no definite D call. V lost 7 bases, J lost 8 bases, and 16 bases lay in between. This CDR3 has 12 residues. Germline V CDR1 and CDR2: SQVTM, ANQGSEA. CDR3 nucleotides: TGCAGCGGTACCCGAATCAAGGGTACGCAGTATTTT. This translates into CSGTRIKGTQYF.

As DNA, the CDR3 is TGTGCCTTAAGGGAGGAGGGCCGTCAGCCCCAGCATTTT. Its translation is CALREEGRQPQHF. This chain connects TRBV30 to TRBJ1-5; unclear D gene. The CDR3 extends over 13 amino acids. Germline assignment: CDR1 GTSNPN and CDR2 SVGIG (reference sequence). Trimming shortened V by 7 bases and J by 6 bases, and 16 bases separated the two germline ends.

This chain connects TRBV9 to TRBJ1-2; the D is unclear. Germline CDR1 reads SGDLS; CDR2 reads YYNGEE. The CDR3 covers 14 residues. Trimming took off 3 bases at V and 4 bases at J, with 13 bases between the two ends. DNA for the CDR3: TGTGCCAGCAGCGGTCAGAGGTCCGGCTATGGCTACACCTTC. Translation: CASSGQRSGYGYTF. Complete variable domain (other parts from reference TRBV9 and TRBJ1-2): DSGVTQTPKHLITATGQRVTLRCSPRSGDLSVYWYQQSLDQGLQFLIQYYNGEERAKGNILERFSAQQFPDLHSELNLSSLELGDSALYFCASSGQRSGYGYTFGSGTRLTVV.

DNA for the CDR3: TGCGCCAGCAGGACCGGGCCGGGGACCCAGTACTTC. It codes for CASRTGPGTQYF. The V call is TRBV5-1, the J call TRBJ2-5; no clear D gene. V dropped 5 bases and J dropped 7 bases, with 12 bases sitting between them. CDR3 size: 12 residues. Germline V gives CDR1 SGHRS, CDR2 YFSETQ.

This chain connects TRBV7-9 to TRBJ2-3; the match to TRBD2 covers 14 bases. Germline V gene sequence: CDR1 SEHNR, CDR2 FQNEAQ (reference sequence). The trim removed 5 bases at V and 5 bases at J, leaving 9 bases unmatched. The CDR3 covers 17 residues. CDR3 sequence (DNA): TGTGCCAGCAGCCCACGACTAGCGGGAGGGCGTGGAGATACGCAGTATTTT. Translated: CASSPRLAGGRGDTQYF. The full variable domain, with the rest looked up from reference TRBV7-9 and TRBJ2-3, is DTGVSQNPRHKITKRGQNVTFRCDPISEHNRLYWYRQTLGQGPEFLTYFQNEAQLEKSRLLSDRFSAERPKGSFSTLEIQRTEQGDSAMYLCASSPRLAGGRGDTQYFGPGTRLTVL.

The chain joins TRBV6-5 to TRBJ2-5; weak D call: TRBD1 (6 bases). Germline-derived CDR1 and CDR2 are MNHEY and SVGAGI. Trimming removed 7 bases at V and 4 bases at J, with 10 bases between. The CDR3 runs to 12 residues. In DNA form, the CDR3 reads TGTGCCAGCATCGACAGGAGAGAGACCCAGTACTTC. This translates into CASIDRRETQYF.

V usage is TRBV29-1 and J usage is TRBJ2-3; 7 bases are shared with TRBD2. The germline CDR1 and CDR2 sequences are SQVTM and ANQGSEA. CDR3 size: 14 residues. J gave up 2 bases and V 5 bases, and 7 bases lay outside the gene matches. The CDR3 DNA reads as TGCAGCGTTCGGGAGCGGGACCTCACAGATACGCAGTATTTT. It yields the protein CSVRERDLTDTQYF.

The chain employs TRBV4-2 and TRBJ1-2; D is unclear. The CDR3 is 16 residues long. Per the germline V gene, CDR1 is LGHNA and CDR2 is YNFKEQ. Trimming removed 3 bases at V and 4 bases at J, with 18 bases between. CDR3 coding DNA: TGTGCCAGCAGCCAGTCCCGGACGGAAGCAGCCTATGGCTACACCTTC. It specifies CASSQSRTEAAYGYTF.

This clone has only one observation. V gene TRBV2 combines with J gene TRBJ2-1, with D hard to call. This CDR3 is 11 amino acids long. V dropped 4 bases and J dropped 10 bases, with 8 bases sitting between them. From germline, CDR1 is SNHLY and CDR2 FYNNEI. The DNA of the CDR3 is TGTGCCAGCAGTGTCGGTCCGGAGCAGTTCTTC. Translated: CASSVGPEQFF.

The CDR3 loop is CASRDYMGNQPQHF. The CDR3 DNA reads as TGTGCCAGCAGAGACTATATGGGCAATCAGCCCCAGCATTTT. The V gene is TRBV6-5, the J gene TRBJ1-5; D is unresolved. The CDR3 loop spans 14 amino acids. Between the trimmed V and J ends, which lost 6 bases and 2 bases, there was a span of 11 bases. The germline CDR1 and CDR2 sequences are MNHEY and SVGAGI.

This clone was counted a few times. In DNA, the CDR3 is TGTGCCACCAGCAGAGATGCGGGCAGTAGCTCCTACGAGCAGTACTTC. This encodes CATSRDAGSSSYEQYF. This sequence joins TRBV15 and TRBJ2-7, with D tentatively TRBD2 (5 bases). The V gene's germline CDR1 is LNHNV and CDR2 YYDKDF (reference sequence). This CDR3 is 16 amino acids long. V was cut by 0 bases and J by 0 bases, with 12 bases left in between.

The CDR3 coding sequence is TGTGCCAGCAGCTGGGGACTAGCGGGAGGTAGTTGGAGAGAGACCCAGTACTTC. Encoded protein: CASSWGLAGGSWRETQYF. This chain links TRBV7-3 with TRBJ2-5; 15 bases map to TRBD2. Germline V gene lookup returns CDR1 SGHTA and CDR2 FQGTGA. V dropped 4 bases and J dropped 4; count of bases not matched to a gene: 10. This CDR3 has 18 residues.

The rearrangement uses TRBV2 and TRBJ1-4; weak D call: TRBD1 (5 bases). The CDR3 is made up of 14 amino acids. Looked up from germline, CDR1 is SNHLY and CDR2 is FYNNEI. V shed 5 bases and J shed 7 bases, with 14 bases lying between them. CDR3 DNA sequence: TGTGCCAGCAGTTCCCAGGGTTTCGGTGAAAAACTGTTTTTT. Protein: CASSSQGFGEKLFF.

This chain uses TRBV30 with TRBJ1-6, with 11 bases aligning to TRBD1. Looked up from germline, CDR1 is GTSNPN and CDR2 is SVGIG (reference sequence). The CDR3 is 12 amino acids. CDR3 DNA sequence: TGTGCTTTGGACAGGGGGCATTTCCCCCTCCACTTT. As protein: CALDRGHFPLHF.

The chain's CDR3 is CATSSRTLINEKLFF. The DNA for the CDR3 is TGTGCCACCAGCAGCCGGACACTTATTAATGAAAAACTGTTTTTT. The chain couples TRBV15 to TRBJ1-4, with TRBD1 as a possible D gene (5 bases). Germline V gives CDR1 LNHNV, CDR2 YYDKDF (reference sequence). V lost 3 bases, J lost 4 bases, and 12 bases lay in between. The CDR3 has 15 amino acids.

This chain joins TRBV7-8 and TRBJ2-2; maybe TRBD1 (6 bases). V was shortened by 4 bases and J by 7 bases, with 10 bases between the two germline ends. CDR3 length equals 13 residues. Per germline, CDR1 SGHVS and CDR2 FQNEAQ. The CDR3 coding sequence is TGTGCCAGCAGCTCCAGGGGAGTCGGGGAGCTGTTTTTT. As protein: CASSSRGVGELFF. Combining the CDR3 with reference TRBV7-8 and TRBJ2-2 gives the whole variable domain GAGVSQSPRYKVAKRGQDVALRCDPISGHVSLFWYQQALGQGPEFLTYFQNEAQLDKSGLPSDRFFAERPEGSVSTLKIQRTQQEDSAVYLCASSSRGVGELFFGEGSRLTVL.

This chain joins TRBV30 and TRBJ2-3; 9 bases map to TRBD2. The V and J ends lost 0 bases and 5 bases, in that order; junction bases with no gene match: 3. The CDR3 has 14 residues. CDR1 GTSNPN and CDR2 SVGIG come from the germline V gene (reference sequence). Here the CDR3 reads CAWSVGGGGDTQYF. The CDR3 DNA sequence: TGTGCCTGGAGTGTAGGCGGGGGGGGAGATACGCAGTATTTT.

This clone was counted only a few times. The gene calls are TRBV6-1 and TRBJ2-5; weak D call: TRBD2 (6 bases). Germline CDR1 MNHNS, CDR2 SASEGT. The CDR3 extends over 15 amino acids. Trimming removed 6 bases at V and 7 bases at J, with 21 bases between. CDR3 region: CASRETGTRRGTQYF. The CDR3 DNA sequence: TGTGCCAGCAGGGAGACCGGGACCAGGAGGGGGACCCAGTACTTC.

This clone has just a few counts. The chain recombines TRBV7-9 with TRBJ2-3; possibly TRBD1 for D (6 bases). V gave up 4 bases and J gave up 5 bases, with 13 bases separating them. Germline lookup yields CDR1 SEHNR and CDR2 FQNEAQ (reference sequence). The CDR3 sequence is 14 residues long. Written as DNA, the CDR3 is TGTGCCAGCAGCTCGGGACATGCAAAAGATACGCAGTATTTT. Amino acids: CASSSGHAKDTQYF.